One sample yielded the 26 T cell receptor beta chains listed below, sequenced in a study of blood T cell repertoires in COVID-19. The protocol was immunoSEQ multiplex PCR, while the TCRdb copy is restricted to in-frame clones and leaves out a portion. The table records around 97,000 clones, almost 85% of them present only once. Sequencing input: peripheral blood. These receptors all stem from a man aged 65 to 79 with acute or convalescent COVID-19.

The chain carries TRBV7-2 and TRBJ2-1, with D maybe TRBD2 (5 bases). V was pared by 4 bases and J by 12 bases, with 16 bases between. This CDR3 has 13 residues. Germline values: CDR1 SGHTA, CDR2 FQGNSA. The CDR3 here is CASSSGLEGRQFF. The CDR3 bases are TGTGCCAGCAGCTCCGGGTTAGAGGGTAGGCAGTTCTTC.

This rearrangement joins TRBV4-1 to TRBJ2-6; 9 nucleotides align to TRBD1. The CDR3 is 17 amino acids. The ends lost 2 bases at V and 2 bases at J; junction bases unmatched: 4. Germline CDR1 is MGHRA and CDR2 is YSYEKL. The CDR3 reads CASSQPGQGPGANVLTF. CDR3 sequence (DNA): TGCGCCAGCAGCCAACCGGGACAGGGCCCTGGGGCCAACGTCCTGACTTTC.

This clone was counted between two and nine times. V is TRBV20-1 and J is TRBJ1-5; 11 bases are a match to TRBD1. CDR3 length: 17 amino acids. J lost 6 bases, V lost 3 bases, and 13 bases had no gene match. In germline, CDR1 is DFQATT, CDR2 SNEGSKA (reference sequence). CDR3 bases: TGCAGTGCTAGTCGTTGGGGGACAGGGGGAAAGGCTCAGCCCCAGCATTTT. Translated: CSASRWGTGGKAQPQHF.

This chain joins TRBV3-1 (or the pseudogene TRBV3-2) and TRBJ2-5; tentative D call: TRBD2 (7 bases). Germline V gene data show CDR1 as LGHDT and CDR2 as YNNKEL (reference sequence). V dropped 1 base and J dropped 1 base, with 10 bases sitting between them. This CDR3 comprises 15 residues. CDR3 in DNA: TGTGCCAGCAGCCAAGTGCGGGGGCCCCAAGAGACCCAGTACTTC. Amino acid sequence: CASSQVRGPQETQYF.

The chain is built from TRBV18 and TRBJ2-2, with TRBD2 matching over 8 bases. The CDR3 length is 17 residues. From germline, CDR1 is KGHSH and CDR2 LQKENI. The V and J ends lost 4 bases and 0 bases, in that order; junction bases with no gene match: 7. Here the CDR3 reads CASSRSISGANTGELFF. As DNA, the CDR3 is TGTGCCAGCTCACGGTCAATTAGCGGGGCGAACACCGGGGAGCTGTTTTTT.

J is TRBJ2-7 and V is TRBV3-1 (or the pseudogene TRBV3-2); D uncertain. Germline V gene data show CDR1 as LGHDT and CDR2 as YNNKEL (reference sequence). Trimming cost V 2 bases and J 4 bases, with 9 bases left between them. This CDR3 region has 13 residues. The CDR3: CASSQNSLYEQYF. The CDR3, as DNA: TGTGCCAGCAGCCAAAATTCCCTTTACGAGCAGTACTTC.

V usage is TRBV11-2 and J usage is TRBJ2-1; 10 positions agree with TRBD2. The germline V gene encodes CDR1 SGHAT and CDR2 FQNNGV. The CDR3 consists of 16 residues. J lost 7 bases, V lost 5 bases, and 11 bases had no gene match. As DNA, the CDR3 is TGTGCCAGCAGCCCGCAATCTAGCGGGAGATATAATGAGCAGTTCTTC. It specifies CASSPQSSGRYNEQFF.

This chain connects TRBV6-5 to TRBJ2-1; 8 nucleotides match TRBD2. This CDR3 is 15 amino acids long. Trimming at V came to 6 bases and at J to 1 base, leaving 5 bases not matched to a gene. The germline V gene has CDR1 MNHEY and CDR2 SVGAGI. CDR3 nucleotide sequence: TGTGCCAGCAGGACGGGACTAGAGTCCTACAATGAGCAGTTCTTC. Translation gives CASRTGLESYNEQFF.

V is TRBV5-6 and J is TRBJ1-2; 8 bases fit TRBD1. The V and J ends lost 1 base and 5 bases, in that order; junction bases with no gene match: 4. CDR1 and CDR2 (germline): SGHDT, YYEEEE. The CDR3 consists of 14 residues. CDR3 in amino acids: CASSLNRGIYGYTF. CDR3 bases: TGTGCCAGCAGCTTGAACAGGGGGATTTATGGCTACACCTTC.

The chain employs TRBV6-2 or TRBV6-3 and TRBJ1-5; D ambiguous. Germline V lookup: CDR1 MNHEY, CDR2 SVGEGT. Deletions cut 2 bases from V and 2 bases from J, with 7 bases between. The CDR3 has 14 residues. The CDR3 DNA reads TGTGCCAGCAGTTACGACGGAGGCAATCAGCCCCAGCATTTT. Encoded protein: CASSYDGGNQPQHF.

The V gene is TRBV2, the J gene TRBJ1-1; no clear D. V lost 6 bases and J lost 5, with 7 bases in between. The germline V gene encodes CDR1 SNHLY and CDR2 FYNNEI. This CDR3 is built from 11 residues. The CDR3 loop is CASSESTEAFF. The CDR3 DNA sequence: TGTGCCAGCAGCGAGAGTACTGAAGCTTTCTTT.

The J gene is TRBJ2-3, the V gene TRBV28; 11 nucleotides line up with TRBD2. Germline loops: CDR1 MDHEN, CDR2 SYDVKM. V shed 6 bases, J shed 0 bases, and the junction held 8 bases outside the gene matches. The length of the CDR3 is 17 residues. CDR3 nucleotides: TGTGCCAGCAGACGGGGACTAGCGGAGACTAGCACAGATACGCAGTATTTT. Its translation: CASRRGLAETSTDTQYF.

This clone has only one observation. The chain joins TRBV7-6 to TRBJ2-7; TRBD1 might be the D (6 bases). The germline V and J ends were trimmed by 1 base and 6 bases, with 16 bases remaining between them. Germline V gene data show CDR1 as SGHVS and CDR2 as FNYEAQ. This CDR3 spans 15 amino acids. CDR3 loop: CASSLVGQPGSEQYF. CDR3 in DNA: TGTGCCAGCAGCTTAGTTGGACAGCCTGGAAGCGAGCAGTACTTC.

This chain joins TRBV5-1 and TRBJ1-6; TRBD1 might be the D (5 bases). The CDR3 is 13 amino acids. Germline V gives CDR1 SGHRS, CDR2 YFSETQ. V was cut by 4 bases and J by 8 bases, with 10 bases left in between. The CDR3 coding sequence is TGCGCCAGCAGCCCCCAGACAGATTCACCCCTCCACTTT. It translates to CASSPQTDSPLHF.

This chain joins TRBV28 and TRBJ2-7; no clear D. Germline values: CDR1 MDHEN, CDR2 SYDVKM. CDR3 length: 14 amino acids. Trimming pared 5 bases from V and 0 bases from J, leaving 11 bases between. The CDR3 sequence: CASSPSVVSYEQYF. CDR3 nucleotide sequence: TGTGCCAGCAGTCCCTCAGTGGTCTCCTACGAGCAGTACTTC. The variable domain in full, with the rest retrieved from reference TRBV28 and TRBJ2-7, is DVKVTQSSRYLVKRTGEKVFLECVQDMDHENMFWYRQDPGLGLRLIYFSYDVKMKEKGDIPEGYSVSREKKERFSLILESASTNQTSMYLCASSPSVVSYEQYFGPGTRLTVT.

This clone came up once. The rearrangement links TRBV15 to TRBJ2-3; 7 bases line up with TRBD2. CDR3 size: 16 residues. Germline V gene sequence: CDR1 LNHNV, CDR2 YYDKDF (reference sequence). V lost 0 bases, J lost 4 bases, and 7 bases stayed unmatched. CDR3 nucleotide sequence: TGTGCCACCAGCAGAGATCTCCTAGCGGCCCCAGATACGCAGTATTTT. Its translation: CATSRDLLAAPDTQYF.

In DNA, the CDR3 is TGTGCCAGCAGAAGGACTAGCGGTCTTCAAGAGACCCAGTACTTC. Translating it yields CASRRTSGLQETQYF. The gene calls are TRBV2 and TRBJ2-5, with 10 bases matching TRBD2. The CDR3 has 15 amino acids. Trimming removed 6 bases from V and 2 bases from J; junction bases left unmatched: 6. The germline V gene encodes CDR1 SNHLY and CDR2 FYNNEI.

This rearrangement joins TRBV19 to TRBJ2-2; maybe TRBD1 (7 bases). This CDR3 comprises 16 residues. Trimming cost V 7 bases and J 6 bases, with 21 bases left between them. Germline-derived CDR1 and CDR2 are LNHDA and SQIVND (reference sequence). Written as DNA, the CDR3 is TGTGCCAGTAAAACTCGGGAGACAGGGAAGGCCGGGGAGCTGTTTTTT. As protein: CASKTRETGKAGELFF.

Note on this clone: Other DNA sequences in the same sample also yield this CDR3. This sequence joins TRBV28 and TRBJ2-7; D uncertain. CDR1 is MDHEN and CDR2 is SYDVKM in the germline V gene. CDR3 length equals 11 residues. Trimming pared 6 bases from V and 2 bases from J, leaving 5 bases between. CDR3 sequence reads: CASSHTYEQYF. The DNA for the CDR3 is TGTGCCAGCAGCCACACCTACGAGCAGTACTTC. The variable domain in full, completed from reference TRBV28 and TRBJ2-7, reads DVKVTQSSRYLVKRTGEKVFLECVQDMDHENMFWYRQDPGLGLRLIYFSYDVKMKEKGDIPEGYSVSREKKERFSLILESASTNQTSMYLCASSHTYEQYFGPGTRLTVT.

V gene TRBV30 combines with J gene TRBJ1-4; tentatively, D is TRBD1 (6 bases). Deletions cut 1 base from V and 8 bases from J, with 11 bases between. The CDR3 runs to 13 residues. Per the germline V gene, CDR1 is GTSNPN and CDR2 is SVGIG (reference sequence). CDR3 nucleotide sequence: TGTGCCTGGAGTGGGCAGGGGATGGAAAAACTGTTTTTT. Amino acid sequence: CAWSGQGMEKLFF.

CDR3 region: CASSEDWRHEQYF. CDR3 bases: TGTGCCAGCAGTGAGGACTGGCGGCACGAGCAGTACTTC. V is TRBV2 and J is TRBJ2-7; perhaps TRBD2 as D (5 bases). Trimming stripped 3 bases from V and 5 bases from J, with 11 bases between. The CDR3 contains 13 residues. The germline gives CDR1 SNHLY, CDR2 FYNNEI.

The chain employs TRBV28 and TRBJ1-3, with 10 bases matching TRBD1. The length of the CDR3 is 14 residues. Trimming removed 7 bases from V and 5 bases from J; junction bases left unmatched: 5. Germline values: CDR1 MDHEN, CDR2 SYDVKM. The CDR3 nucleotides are TGTGCCAGCATCCGGGACAGGGGTAGAAACACCATATATTTT. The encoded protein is CASIRDRGRNTIYF.

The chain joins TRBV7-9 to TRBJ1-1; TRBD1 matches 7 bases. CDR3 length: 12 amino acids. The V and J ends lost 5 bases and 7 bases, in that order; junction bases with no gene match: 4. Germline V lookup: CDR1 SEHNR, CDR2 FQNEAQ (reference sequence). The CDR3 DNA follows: TGTGCCAGCAGCCCACAGGGGAATGAAGCTTTCTTT. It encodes CASSPQGNEAFF.

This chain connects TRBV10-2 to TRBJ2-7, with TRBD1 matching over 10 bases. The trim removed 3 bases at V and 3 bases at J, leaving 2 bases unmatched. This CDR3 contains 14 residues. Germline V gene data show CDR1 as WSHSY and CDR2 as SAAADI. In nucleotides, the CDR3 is TGCGCCAGCAGTGAAGGGACAGGGGTCTACGAGCAGTACTTC. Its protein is CASSEGTGVYEQYF.

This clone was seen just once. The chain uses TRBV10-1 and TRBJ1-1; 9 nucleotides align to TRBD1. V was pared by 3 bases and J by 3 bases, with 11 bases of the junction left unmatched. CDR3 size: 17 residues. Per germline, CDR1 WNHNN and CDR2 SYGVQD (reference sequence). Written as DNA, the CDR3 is TGCGCCAGCAGTGATCGACTGCCGGGACAGGGAGACACTGAAGCTTTCTTT. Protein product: CASSDRLPGQGDTEAFF.

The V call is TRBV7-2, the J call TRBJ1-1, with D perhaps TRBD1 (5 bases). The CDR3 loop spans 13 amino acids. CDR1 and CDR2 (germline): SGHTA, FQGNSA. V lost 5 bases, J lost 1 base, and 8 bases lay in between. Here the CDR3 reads CASSQQGNTEAFF. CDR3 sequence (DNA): TGTGCCAGCAGCCAGCAGGGGAACACTGAAGCTTTCTTT.